The clone carrying this T cell receptor (beta chain) was detected a few times. Antigen unknown. V was shortened by 3 bases and J by 5 bases, with 10 bases between the two germline ends. The CDR3 totals 13 residues. Germline CDR1 reads KGHSH; CDR2 reads LQKENI. These data come from a study of T cells after yellow fever vaccination. TCRdb passed the 5' RACE reads through MiXCR, listing each CDR3 protein once. The sample shows about 200,000 distinct CDR3 sequences, approximately 3.2% of them seen only once. Study-wide findings and caveats: Clonotype sharing between CD4 and CD8 compartments was small. Contamination of FACS-sorted repertoires by abundant clonotypes from the bulk population could occur.

This specimen consisted of CD4+ T cells sorted from PBMCs, obtained 10 days after the yellow fever booster vaccination. The clonotype originates from a man younger than 35 who received the YFV17D yellow fever vaccine. The chain recombines TRBV18 with TRBJ2-5; D not resolved. In DNA form, the CDR3 reads TGTGCCAGCTCACCTACGAATGGGGAGACCCAGTACTTC. Its protein product is CASSPTNGETQYF.